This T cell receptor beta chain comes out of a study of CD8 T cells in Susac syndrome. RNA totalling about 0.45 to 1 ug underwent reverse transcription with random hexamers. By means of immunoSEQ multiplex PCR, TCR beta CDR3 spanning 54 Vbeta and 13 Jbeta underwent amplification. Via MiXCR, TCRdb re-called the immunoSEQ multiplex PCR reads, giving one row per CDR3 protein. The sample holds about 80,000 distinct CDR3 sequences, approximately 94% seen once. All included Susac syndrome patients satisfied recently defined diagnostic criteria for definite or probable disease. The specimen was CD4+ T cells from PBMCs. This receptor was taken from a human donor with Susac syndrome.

The CDR3 DNA follows: TGCAGCGTTGGCACAGCTATGAACACTGAAGCTTTCTTT. It translates to CSVGTAMNTEAFF. The chain employs TRBV29-1 and TRBJ1-1; D unresolved. The germline V and J ends were trimmed by 4 bases and 0 bases, with 9 bases remaining between them. CDR1 SQVTM and CDR2 ANQGSEA come from the germline V gene. The CDR3 is 13 amino acids.